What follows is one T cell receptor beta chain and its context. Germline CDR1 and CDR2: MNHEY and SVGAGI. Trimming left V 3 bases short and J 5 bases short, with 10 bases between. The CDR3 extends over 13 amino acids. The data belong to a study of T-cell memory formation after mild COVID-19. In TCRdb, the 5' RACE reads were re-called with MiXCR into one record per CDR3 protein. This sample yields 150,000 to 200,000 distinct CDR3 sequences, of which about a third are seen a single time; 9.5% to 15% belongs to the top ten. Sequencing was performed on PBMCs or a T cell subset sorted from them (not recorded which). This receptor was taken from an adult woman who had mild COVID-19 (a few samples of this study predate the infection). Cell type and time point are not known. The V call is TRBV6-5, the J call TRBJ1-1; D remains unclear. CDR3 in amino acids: CASSYTASTEAFF. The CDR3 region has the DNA TGTGCCAGCAGTTATACCGCCAGTACTGAAGCTTTCTTT.